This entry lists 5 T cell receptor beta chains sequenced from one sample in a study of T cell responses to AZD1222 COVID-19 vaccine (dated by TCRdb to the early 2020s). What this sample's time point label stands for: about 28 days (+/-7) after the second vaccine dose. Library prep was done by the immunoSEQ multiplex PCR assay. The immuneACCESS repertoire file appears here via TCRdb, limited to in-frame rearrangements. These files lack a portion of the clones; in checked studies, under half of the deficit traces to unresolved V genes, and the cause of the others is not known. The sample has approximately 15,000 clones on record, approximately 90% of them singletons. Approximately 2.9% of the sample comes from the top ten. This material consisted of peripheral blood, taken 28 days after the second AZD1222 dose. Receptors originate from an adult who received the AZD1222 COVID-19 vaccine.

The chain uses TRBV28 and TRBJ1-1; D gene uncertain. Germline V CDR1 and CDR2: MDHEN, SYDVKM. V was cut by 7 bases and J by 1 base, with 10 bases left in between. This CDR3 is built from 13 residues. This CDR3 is CASKVGGNTEAFF. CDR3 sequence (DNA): TGTGCCAGCAAAGTCGGAGGGAACACTGAAGCTTTCTTT.

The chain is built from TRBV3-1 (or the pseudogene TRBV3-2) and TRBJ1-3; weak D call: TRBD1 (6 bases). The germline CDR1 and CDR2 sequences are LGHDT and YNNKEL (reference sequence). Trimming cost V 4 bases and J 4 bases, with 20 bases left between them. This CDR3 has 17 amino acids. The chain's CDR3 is CASSPGSGAVEGNTIYF. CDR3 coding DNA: TGTGCCAGCAGCCCGGGGTCAGGGGCAGTGGAAGGAAACACCATATATTTT.

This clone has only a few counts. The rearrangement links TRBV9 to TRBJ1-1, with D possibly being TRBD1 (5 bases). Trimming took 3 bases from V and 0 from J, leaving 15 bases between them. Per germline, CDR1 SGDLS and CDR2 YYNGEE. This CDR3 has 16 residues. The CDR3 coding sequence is TGTGCCAGCAGCGGTACTCCGGGACGGATGAACACTGAAGCTTTCTTT. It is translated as CASSGTPGRMNTEAFF.

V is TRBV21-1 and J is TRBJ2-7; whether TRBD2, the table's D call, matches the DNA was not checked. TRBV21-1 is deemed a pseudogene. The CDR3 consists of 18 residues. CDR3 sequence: CASSKPRNRGAGWYEQYF. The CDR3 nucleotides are TGTGCCAGCAGCAAACCCCGAAACCGGGGCGCGGGGTGGTACGAGCAGTACTTC.

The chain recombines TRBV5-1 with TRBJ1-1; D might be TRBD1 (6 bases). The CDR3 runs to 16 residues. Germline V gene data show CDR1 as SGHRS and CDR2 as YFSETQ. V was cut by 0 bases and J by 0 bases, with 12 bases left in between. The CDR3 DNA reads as TGCGCCAGCAGCTTGGGCTCGGCAGGGGTGAACACTGAAGCTTTCTTT. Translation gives CASSLGSAGVNTEAFF.